This T cell receptor beta chain was sequenced in a study of T cell repertoires in cytomegalovirus infection. Study-level background: Recently identified HLA-C-restricted CMV epitopes were used, and well-studied HLA-B-restricted CMV epitopes were used as well. Indicated by public TCR beta signatures were CMV infection and matching HLA type.

After removal of 4 bases from V and 2 bases from J, the junction contained 12 bases not matched to a gene. Germline values: CDR1 SGDLS, CDR2 YYNGEE. The CDR3 loop spans 17 amino acids. The table lists this clonotype with a few counts. The antigen is not known. General observations from the study: CMV carriers having the relevant HLA were flagged by cumulative public TCR beta family frequency.

TCRdb ran MiXCR on the reads and lists one entry per CDR3 protein. The sample yields 40,000 to 55,000 distinct CDR3 sequences, around 18% seen once. The TCR originated in a human donor in good health (CMV status not recorded). Some clones in this sample may be carry-over from other donors' samples. The gene calls are TRBV9 and TRBJ2-3, with TRBD2 matching over 8 bases. The material was CD8+ T cells from cultured PBMCs, obtained from culture after CMV antigen stimulation. The CDR3 protein is CASSPGVSGDLTDTQYF. In nucleotides, the CDR3 is TGTGCCAGCAGCCCCGGAGTTAGCGGGGACCTCACAGATACGCAGTATTTT.